This T cell receptor (beta chain) comes out of a study of blood T cell repertoires in COVID-19. CDR3 length: 13 residues. The germline CDR1 and CDR2 sequences are LNHDA and SQIVND (reference sequence). V shed 2 bases, J shed 6 bases, and the junction held 3 bases outside the gene matches. This table comes from immunoSEQ multiplex PCR, and its TCRdb copy is limited to in-frame clones, with some not included. The data show over 75,000 clones, less than 95% seen once. This receptor was obtained from a human donor with active COVID-19. The donor label of this sample is uncertain. The chain links TRBV19 to TRBJ1-1; 7 nucleotides line up with TRBD1. The sample was peripheral blood. This CDR3 reads CASSIRTGPEAFF. In DNA form, the CDR3 reads TGTGCCAGTAGTATACGGACAGGTCCTGAAGCTTTCTTT. Full variable domain (missing parts from reference TRBV19 and TRBJ1-1): DGGITQSPKYLFRKEGQNVTLSCEQNLNHDAMYWYRQDPGQGLRLIYYSQIVNDFQKGDIAEGYSVSREKKESFPLTVTSAQKNPTAFYLCASSIRTGPEAFFGQGTRLTVV.